The rows below give T cell receptor beta chains drawn from one sample of a study of cytomegalovirus exposure and HLA in healthy donors. Data came from immunoSEQ multiplex PCR; TCRdb stores just in-frame clones and leaves some out. Among roughly 220,000 clones listed, around 75% were seen once. Sequenced sample: PBMCs. The receptor source for this set is a woman under 40 in good health and CMV-seronegative. Each CDR3 is given without its conserved first and last residue. Each record gives: J gene, D gene, V gene, CDR3 protein. A D gene is named only where the DNA matches it firmly.

>TRBJ1-2|NA|TRBV6-6
ASSSVGANYGYT
>TRBJ2-3|NA|TRBV7-3
ASSLGPSDTQY
>TRBJ1-1|TRBD1|TRBV19
ASADREGVNTEAF
>TRBJ2-1|TRBD2|TRBV14
ASSPLSSRALGGGEQF
>TRBJ2-7|NA|TRBV5-6
ASSLGGFGYEQY
>TRBJ2-5|TRBD2|TRBV12-5
ASGPGYPGLAEGETQY
>TRBJ1-3|TRBD1|TRBV4-1
ASSFGTGKGNTIY
>TRBJ2-2|TRBD1|TRBV30
AWSVWDRGRELF
>TRBJ1-1|TRBD1|TRBV9
ASSVAGVLTGVTEAF
>TRBJ1-1|TRBD1|TRBV5-1
ASSSGTGGLRSTEAF
>TRBJ1-1|TRBD1|TRBV7-6
ASSIPTGLSTEAF
>TRBJ2-1|TRBD1|TRBV6-1
ASSEKDRGPRYGYNEQF
>TRBJ2-7|NA|TRBV5-6
ASSSTGHPYEQY
>TRBJ2-7|NA|TRBV5-6
ASTIGTYPSYEQY
>TRBJ1-3|NA|TRBV2
ASSDTGTGNTIY
>TRBJ1-1|NA|TRBV6-5
ASSYLVNTEAF
>TRBJ2-5|TRBD1|TRBV7-9
ASSGTGVETQY
>TRBJ1-1|TRBD1|TRBV7-6
DSSPQTGGALNTEAF
>TRBJ2-5|NA|TRBV7-2
ASSLVDWQETQY
>TRBJ1-2|NA|TRBV7-3
ASSYDGNYGYT
>TRBJ1-2|TRBD1|TRBV10-2
AGSELKQGAFNYGYT
>TRBJ2-5|NA|TRBV7-3
ASSLGRGETQY
>TRBJ1-5|TRBD1|TRBV11-2
ASSLDRAGQPQH
>TRBJ2-7|TRBD1|TRBV5-5
ASSLGQAGEQY
>TRBJ1-1|NA|TRBV29-1
SASDREGTEAF
>TRBJ2-3|TRBD2|TRBV10-3
AINPQEGGRDTQY
>TRBJ2-3|TRBD1|TRBV30
AWRSGQGATDTQY
>TRBJ1-5|TRBD1|TRBV6-1
ASSLGTGANQPQH
>TRBJ1-5|NA|TRBV4-2
ASSQYGADRYHQPQH
>TRBJ2-2|TRBD2|TRBV5-1
ASRPYGGSSPGELF
>TRBJ2-3|TRBD1|TRBV6-5
ASSYGTGYSTDTQY
>TRBJ2-2|TRBD1|TRBV19
ASSIRTGNTGELF
>TRBJ2-3|TRBD2|TRBV7-9
ASSLVYGVAGNTDTQY
>TRBJ1-4|NA|TRBV5-1
ASSLGQWDEKLF
>TRBJ2-7|TRBD2|TRBV7-3
ASSFLAGGPYEQS
>TRBJ2-1|TRBD2|TRBV6-4
ASSEGTSGGNEQF
>TRBJ1-4|NA|TRBV27
ASSRAARQMEF
>TRBJ2-3|NA|TRBV9
ASTPTGGSTQY